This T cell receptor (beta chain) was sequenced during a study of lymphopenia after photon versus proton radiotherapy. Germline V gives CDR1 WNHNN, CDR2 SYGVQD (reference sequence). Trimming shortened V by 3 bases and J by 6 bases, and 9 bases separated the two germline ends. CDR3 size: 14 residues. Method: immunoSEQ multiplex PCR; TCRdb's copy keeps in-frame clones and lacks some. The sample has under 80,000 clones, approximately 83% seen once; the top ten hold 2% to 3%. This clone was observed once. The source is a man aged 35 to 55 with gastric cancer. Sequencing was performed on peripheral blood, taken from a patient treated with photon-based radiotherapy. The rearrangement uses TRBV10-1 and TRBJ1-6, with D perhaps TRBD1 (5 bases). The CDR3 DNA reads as TGCGCCAGCAGTGACAGGGTTGGTAATTCACCCCTCCACTTT. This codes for CASSDRVGNSPLHF.